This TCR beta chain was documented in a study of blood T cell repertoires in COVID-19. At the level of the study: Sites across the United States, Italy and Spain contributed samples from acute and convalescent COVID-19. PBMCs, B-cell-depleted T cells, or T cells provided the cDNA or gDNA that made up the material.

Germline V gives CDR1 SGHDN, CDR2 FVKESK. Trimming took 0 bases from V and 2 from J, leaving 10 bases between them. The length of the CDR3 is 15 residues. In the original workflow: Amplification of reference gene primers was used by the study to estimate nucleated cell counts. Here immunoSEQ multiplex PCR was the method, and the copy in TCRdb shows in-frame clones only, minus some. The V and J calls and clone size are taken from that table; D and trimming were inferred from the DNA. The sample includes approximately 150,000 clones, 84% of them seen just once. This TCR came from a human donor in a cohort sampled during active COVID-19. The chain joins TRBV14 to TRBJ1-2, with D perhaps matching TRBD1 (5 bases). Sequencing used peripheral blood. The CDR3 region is CASSQETWGNYGYTF. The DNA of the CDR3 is TGTGCCAGCAGCCAAGAAACGTGGGGCAACTATGGCTACACCTTC.